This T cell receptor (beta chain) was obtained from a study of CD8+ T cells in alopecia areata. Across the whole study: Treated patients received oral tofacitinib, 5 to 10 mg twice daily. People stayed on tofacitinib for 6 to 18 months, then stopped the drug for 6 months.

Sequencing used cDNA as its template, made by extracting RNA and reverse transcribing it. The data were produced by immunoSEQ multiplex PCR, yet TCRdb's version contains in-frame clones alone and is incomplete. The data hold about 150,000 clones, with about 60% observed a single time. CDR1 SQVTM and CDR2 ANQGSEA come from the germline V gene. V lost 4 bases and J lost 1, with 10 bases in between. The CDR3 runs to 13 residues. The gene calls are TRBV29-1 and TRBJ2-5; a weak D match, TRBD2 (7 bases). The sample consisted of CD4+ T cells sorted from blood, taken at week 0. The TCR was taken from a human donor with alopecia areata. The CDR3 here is CSVAGGPQETQYF. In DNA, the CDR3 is TGCAGCGTTGCCGGGGGGCCCCAAGAGACCCAGTACTTC.